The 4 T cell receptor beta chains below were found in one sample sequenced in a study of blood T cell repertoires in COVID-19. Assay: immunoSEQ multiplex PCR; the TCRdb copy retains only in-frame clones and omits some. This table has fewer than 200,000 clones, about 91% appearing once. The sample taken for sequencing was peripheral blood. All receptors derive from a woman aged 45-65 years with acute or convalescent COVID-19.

This chain's CDR3 is CASSSRLAGLTYEQYF. DNA for the CDR3: TGTGCCAGCAGCTCGCGACTAGCGGGCTTGACCTACGAGCAGTACTTC. The chain uses TRBV5-6 and TRBJ2-7; 10 positions agree with TRBD2. The CDR3 sequence is 16 residues long. J lost 2 bases, V lost 3 bases, and 8 bases had no gene match. Looked up from germline, CDR1 is SGHDT and CDR2 is YYEEEE.

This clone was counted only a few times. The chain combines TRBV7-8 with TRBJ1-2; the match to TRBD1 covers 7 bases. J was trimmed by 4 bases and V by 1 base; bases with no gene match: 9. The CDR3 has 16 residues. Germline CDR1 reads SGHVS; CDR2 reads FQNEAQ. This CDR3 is CASSLDPLGTAYGYTF. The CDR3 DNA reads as TGTGCCAGCAGCTTAGATCCCCTCGGGACAGCCTATGGCTACACCTTC.

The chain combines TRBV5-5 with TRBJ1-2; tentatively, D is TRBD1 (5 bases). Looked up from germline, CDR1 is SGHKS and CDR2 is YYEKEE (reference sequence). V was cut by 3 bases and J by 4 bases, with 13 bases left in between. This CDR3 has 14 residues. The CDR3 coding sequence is TGTGCCAGCAGCTGGGCCCAGGGAACCTATGGCTACACCTTC. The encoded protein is CASSWAQGTYGYTF.

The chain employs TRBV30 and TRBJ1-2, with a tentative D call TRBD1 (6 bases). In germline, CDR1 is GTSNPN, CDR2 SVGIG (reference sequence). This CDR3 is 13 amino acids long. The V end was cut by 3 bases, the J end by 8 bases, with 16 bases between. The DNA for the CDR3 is TGTGCCTGGAGAGCACCCCAGGGGCGAGGCTACACCTTC. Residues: CAWRAPQGRGYTF.